This entry describes one T cell receptor (beta chain). This clone was seen more than once but under ten times. Its specific antigen is unknown. Nothing much larger sits one base from this clone, and base qualities are not available. Other nucleotide sequences in the sample specify the same CDR3. Using the deep immunoSEQ assay, multiplex PCR amplified TCR CDR3 regions from genomic DNA. For each cell subset, the extracted genomic DNA was distributed evenly across all wells of several immunoSEQ 96-well plates, and each plate served as one replicate. Each replicate PCR for sorted subsets received about 180 ng genomic DNA, equal to tens of thousands of T cell genomes. The purified libraries were quantified using a Qubit 3.0 fluorometer, sized with a Bioanalyzer 2100, and then quantified again using the KAPA Library Quantification kit. Every immunoSEQ 96-well plate was sequenced on a separate single-read 150-cycle Illumina NextSeq 550 flow cell. For the original study's pipeline: The immunoSEQ output contained only junctional sequences without quality scores, so filtering could not match that applied to full-length reads. Sequences were annotated with PyIR, a Python wrapper for IgBLAST v1.9, and V/J genes and CDR3 were assigned using IMGT germline references. Any read was removed if the V/J assignment was weak (E-value above 1e-6), the CDR3 was missing, or the read contained stop codons, out-of-frame junctions, or ambiguous translated residues. A V3J clonotype was defined by an identical inferred V gene, J gene, and CDR3 amino acid sequence. Percentage overlap between repertoires was computed as shared unique clonotypes divided by the size of the smaller repertoire. Three approaches were used to assess repertoire richness: RTK rarefaction, the Chao1 estimator, and Recon v2.1 estimates of unobserved clonotypes. For all TCRbeta clonotypes obtained by the gDNA method from four donors, generation probabilities were computed with OLGA. TCRdb holds this immuneACCESS table with in-frame rearrangements only. Some clones are missing; in checked studies, unresolved V genes explain under half, and the rest has no known cause. V and J calls and clone size are those listed in that table; D and trimming were worked out from the DNA. Present in this sample are 2 million to 3 million clones, approximately 92% of which were seen just once. Around 0.14% of the sample rests with the top ten.

The data were obtained in a study of shared clonotypes between healthy human individuals (dated by TCRdb to 2020 to 2022). Background for the entire study: A couple of women and a few men aged 18 to 49 years were included in the cohort. Blood TCR repertoires of about five healthy adults were deeply sequenced to estimate repertoire size and the extent of clonotype sharing between individuals. Per donor, leukapheresis produced somewhere between about 0.9 and 9 billion PBMCs. Per donor, three plates each were used for CD4 naive and CD4 memory, two for CD8 naive, and one for CD8 memory. Libraries were prepared and TCR repertoires were sequenced by different laboratories using diverse techniques, in order to increase sequencing depth and limit assay-specific biases. Overall results and qualifications from the work: Incomplete sequencing was indicated by rarefaction of sorted-subset datasets, despite the large sequencing depth. Larger estimated clonotype richness was generally found for naive subsets than for memory subsets. Clonotypes shared by all four sorted-subset donors showed higher generation probabilities than non-shared clonotypes. The genetic and exposure-history diversity represented was limited by the small number of donors. Only blood was sampled, and tissue TCR repertoires likely differ from those in blood. Based on pairwise subsampling, the degree of clonotype sharing among donors was expected to be affected by sequencing depth. Sharing across a few donors was observed for roughly 5.4% of naive CD4, about 3.2% of naive CD8, roughly 2.4% of memory CD4, and roughly 0.4% of memory CD8 clonotypes.

The donors were healthy, HIV-negative adults with no recently reported acute infections or vaccinations. Only Caucasian adults living in Nashville, Tennessee, USA were represented among the donors. Magnetic negative selection was used to enrich CD4+ T cells, after which naive cells were positively selected on CD45RA and the negative fraction became the memory subset. After blood collection by leukapheresis, PBMCs were isolated using Ficoll-Histopaque density gradient centrifugation and then cryopreserved in the vapor phase of liquid nitrogen. Analytical flow cytometry was used to check the purity and quantity of each magnetically sorted T cell population. Genomic DNA was isolated from every sorted fraction and measured by UV absorbance on a Nanodrop 2000c. The clonotype comes from a man younger than 35 in good health. Sequencing input: naive CD4+ T cells sorted from blood. In the paper's terms, the cell subset or site label means: CD45RA+ positively selected.

The DNA sequence is as follows: TGTGCCAGCAGTTACTCAGGGTCCTACGAGCAGTACTTC. Its translation is CASSYSGSYEQYF. This chain is built from TRBV6-5 and TRBJ2-7; the D gene is not confidently resolved. CDR1 is given as MNHEY and CDR2 as SVGAGI, both from the germline V gene. V lost 0 bases and J lost 1 base; the stretch between them is 4 bases long. The CDR3 goes from the cysteine to the phenylalanine over 13 residues. The retained sequence is limited to the CDR3, 39 bases, with the frame set at the first base.